This T cell receptor beta chain stems from a study of beta chain features in type 1 diabetes. There are 16 residues in the CDR3. Germline lookup yields CDR1 SGHTA and CDR2 FQGNSA. V lost 5 bases, J lost 2 bases, and 6 bases stayed unmatched. Every isolated RNA sample was fully reverse transcribed, so sequencing captured expressed TCRB transcripts. Samples of naive, central memory and regulatory T cells yielded a mean of about 3.6 million reads. Sequencing was performed with immunoSEQ multiplex PCR; in TCRdb, only in-frame clones are kept and a portion is missing. The top ten clones hold about 0.018% of a sample with about 360,000 clones, about 12% of them seen once.

Sequencing was done on a sample of naive CD4+ T cells from blood. The receptor was derived from a man aged 18-30 years in good health. This chain connects TRBV7-2 to TRBJ1-1; 12 bases line up with TRBD1. The CDR3 spells CASSVGTGGPNTEAFF. The DNA of the CDR3 is TGTGCCAGCAGCGTGGGGACAGGGGGCCCCAACACTGAAGCTTTCTTT.